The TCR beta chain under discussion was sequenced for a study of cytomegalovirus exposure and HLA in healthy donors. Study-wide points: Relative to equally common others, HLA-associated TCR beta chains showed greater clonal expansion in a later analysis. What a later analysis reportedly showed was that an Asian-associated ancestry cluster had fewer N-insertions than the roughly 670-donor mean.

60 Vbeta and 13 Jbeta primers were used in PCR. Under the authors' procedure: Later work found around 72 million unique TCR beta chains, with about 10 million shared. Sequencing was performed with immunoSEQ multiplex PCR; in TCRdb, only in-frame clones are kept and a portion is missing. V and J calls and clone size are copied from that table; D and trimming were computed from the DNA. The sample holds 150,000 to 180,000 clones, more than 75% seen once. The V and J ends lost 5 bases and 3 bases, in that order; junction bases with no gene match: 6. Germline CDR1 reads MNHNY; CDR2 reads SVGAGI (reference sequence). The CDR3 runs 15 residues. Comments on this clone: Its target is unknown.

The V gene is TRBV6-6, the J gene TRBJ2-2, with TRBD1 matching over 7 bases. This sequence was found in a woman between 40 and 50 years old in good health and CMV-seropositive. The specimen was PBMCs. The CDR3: CASSNDRADTGELFF. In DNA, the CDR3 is TGTGCCAGCAGTAACGACAGGGCCGACACCGGGGAGCTGTTTTTT.